The 5 T cell receptor beta chains presented below share a single source sample, sequenced in a study of CD8 T cells in Susac syndrome (dated by TCRdb to about 2019). Library generation was performed with the immunoSEQ multiplex PCR assay. RNA was extracted using the RNeasy kit, and about 0.5 to 1 microgram was reverse transcribed with random hexamers. The public reads were quality trimmed at Q25 with fastp and then assembled into clones with MiXCR by TCRdb, keeping productive beta chains. All rows with the same CDR3 protein become a single entry with the most common DNA and genes. Within this sample are about 300,000 distinct CDR3 sequences, with around nine tenths of them counted one time only. Of the sample, about 0.17% falls within the top ten clones. The sample comprised CD8+ T cells from PBMCs. Every receptor here comes from a human donor with multiple sclerosis.

The chain uses TRBV25-1 and TRBJ2-7, with D unresolved. Trimming removed 3 bases from V and 3 bases from J, with 12 bases in between. The CDR3 sequence is 14 residues long. Germline lookup yields CDR1 MGHDK and CDR2 SYGVNS. The CDR3 coding sequence is TGTGCCAGCAGTGATTTGGGGTCCTACTACGAGCAGTACTTC. It encodes CASSDLGSYYEQYF.

A remark on this clonotype: At one end, the junction sequence differs from germline, possibly due to a read error. The chain has TRBV12-3 or TRBV12-4 and TRBJ2-7, with D tentatively TRBD2 (5 bases). The CDR3 runs to 13 residues. In DNA form, the CDR3 reads TGTGCCAGCCGTTTCAAGTACGGAGGCGAGCAGTACTTC. As protein: CASRFKYGGEQYF.

The chain uses TRBV5-1 and TRBJ2-7; TRBD2 agrees at 12 bases. Germline V gene lookup returns CDR1 SGHRS and CDR2 YFSETQ. The CDR3 is made up of 11 amino acids. CDR3 bases: TGCGCCAGCAGTGAAGGACTAGCGGGGAACGTC. It yields the protein CASSEGLAGNV.

This chain connects TRBV29-1 to TRBJ2-7; D remains unclear. This CDR3 spans 13 amino acids. Germline V gene data show CDR1 as SQVTM and CDR2 as ANQGSEA. Trimming stripped 4 bases from V and 0 bases from J, with 10 bases between. The CDR3 DNA follows: TGCAGCGTTGCTAAAGACAACTCCTACGAGCAGTACTTC. Translated: CSVAKDNSYEQYF.

The V and J genes are TRBV30 and TRBJ1-3; no definite D call. The CDR3 has 16 amino acids. Looked up from germline, CDR1 is GTSNPN and CDR2 is SVGIG (reference sequence). Trimming left V 0 bases short and J 0 bases short, with 12 bases between. This CDR3 reads CAWSVEALSSGNTIYF. In DNA, the CDR3 is TGTGCCTGGAGTGTAGAGGCCCTAAGCTCTGGAAACACCATATATTTT.